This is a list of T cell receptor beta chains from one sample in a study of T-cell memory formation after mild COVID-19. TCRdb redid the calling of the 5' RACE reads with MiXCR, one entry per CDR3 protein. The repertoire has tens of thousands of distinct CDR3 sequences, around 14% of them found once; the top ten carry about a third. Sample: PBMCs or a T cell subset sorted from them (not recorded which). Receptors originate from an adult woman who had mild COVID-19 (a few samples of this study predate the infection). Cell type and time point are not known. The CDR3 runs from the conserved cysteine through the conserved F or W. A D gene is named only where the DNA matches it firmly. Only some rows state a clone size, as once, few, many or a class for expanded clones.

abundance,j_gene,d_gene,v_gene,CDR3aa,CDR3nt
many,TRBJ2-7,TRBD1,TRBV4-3,CASSPGTGTYEQYF,TGCGCCAGCAGCCCCGGGACAGGGACCTACGAGCAGTACTTC
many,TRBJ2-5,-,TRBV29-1,CSVEPRASPEGTQYF,TGCAGCGTTGAACCCCGGGCCTCCCCGGAGGGGACCCAGTACTTC
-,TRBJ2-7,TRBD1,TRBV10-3,CAISESGTGVYEQYF,TGTGCCATCAGTGAGTCTGGGACAGGGGTCTACGAGCAGTACTTC
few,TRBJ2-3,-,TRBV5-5,CASSTFNGTTTQYF,TGTGCCAGCAGCACGTTCAATGGCACAACTACGCAGTATTTT
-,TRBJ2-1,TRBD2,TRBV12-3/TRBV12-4,CASSFSGGPSDEQFF,TGTGCCAGCAGTTTTAGCGGGGGACCTTCGGATGAGCAGTTCTTC
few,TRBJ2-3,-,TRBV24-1,CATSERGGLDTQYF,TGTGCCACCAGTGAACGTGGGGGTCTGGATACGCAGTATTTT
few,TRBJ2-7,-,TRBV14,CASSPMGGPYEQYF,TGTGCCAGCAGCCCGATGGGGGGTCCCTACGAGCAGTACTTC
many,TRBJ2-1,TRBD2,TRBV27,CASTVVGTSGSMDEQFF,TGTGCCAGCACTGTAGTAGGGACTAGCGGGAGTATGGATGAGCAGTTCTTC
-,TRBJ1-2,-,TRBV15,CATSRDQEATYYGYTF,TGTGCCACCAGCAGAGATCAGGAAGCGACTTACTATGGCTACACCTTC
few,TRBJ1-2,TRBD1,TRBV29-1,CSVETPDRVYGYTF,TGCAGCGTTGAAACGCCGGACAGGGTCTATGGCTACACCTTC
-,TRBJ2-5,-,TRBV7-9,CASSSWDLQIAGETQYF,TGTGCCAGCAGCTCTTGGGATCTCCAAATCGCCGGGGAGACCCAGTACTTC
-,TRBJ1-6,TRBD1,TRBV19,CASSIQGARSPLHF,TGTGCCAGTAGTATACAGGGGGCGAGGTCACCCCTCCACTTT
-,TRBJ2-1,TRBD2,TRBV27,CASSLNGRPYNEQFF,TGTGCCAGCAGTTTAAACGGGAGGCCCTACAATGAGCAGTTCTTC
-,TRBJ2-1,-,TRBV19,CASSIQDNEQFF,TGTGCCAGTAGTATCCAGGACAATGAGCAGTTCTTC
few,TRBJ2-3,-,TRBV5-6,CASSRRDTQYF,TGTGCCAGCAGCCGGAGGGATACGCAGTATTTT
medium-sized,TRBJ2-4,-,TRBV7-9,CASSRTEEFGDIQYF,TGTGCCAGCAGCCGGACAGAGGAATTCGGAGACATTCAGTACTTC
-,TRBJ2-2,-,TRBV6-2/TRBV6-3,CASTGTGELFF,TGTGCCAGCACTGGGACCGGGGAGCTGTTTTTT
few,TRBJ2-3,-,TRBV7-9,CASSPWDTQYF,TGTGCCAGCAGCCCATGGGATACGCAGTATTTT
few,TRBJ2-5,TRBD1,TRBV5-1,CASSLGTGKETQYF,TGCGCCAGCAGCTTAGGGACAGGGAAGGAGACCCAGTACTTC